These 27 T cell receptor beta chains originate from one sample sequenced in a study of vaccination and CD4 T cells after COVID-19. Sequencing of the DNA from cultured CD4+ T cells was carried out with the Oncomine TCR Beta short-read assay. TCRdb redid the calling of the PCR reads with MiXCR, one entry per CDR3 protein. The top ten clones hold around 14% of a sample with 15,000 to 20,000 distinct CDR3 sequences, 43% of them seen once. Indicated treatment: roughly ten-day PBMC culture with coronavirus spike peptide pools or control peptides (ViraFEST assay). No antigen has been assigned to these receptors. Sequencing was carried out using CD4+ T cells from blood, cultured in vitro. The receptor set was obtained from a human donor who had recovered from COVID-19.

CDR3 in amino acids: CASSESPGRGTQYF. CDR3 sequence (DNA): TGTGCCAGCAGCGAGAGCCCCGGGAGGGGGACCCAGTACTTC. The J gene is TRBJ2-5, the V gene TRBV7-9; the match to TRBD2 covers 8 bases. The V gene's germline CDR1 is SEHNR and CDR2 FQNEAQ (reference sequence). Trimming took 5 bases from V and 7 from J; bases not matched to a gene: 9. The CDR3 runs 14 residues.

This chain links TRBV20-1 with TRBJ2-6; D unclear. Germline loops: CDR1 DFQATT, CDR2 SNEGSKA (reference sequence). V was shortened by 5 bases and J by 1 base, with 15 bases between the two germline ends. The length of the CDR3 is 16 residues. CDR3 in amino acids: CSAAVQPSSGANVLTF. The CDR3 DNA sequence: TGCAGTGCTGCCGTCCAACCTAGTTCTGGGGCCAACGTCCTGACTTTC.

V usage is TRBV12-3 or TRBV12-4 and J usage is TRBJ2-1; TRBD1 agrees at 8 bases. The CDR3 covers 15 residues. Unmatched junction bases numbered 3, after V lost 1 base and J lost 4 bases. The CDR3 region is CASSLVRGPYNEQFF. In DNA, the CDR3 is TGTGCCAGCAGTTTAGTCAGGGGGCCGTACAATGAGCAGTTCTTC.

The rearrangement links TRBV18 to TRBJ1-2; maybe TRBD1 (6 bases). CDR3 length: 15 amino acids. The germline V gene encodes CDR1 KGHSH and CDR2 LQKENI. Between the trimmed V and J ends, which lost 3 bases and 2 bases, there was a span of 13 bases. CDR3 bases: TGTGCCAGCTCACCCAGACAGGAGATAAACTATGGCTACACCTTC. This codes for CASSPRQEINYGYTF.

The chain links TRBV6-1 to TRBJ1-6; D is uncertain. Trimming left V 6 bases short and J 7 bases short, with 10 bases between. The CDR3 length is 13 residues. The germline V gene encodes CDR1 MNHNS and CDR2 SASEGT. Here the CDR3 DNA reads TGTGCCAGCAGCGTGGAGTCGAATTCACCCCTCCACTTT. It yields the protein CASSVESNSPLHF.

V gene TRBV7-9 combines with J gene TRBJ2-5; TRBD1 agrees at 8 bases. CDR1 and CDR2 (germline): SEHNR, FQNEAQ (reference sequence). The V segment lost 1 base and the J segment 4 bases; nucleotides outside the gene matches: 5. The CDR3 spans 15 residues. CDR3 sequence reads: CASSLGTGRGETQYF. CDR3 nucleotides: TGTGCCAGCAGCTTAGGGACAGGGCGGGGAGAGACCCAGTACTTC.

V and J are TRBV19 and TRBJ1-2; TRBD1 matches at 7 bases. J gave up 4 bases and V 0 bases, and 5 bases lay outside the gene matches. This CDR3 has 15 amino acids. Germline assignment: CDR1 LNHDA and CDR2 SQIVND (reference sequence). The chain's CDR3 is CASSIEAQGFYGYTF. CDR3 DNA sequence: TGTGCCAGTAGTATAGAAGCACAGGGGTTCTATGGCTACACCTTC.

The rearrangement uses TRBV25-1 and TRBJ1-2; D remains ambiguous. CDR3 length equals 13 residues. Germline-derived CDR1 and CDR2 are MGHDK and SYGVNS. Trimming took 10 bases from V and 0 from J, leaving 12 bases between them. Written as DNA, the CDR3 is TGTGCCACCTCCAGGTCAGCTAACTATGGCTACACCTTC. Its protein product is CATSRSANYGYTF.

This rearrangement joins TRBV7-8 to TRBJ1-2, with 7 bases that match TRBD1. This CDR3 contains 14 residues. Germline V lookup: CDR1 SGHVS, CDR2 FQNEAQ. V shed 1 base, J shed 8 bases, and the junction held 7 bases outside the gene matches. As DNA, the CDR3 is TGTGCCAGCAGCTTAGGGGGACAGTTCGTAGGCTACACCTTC. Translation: CASSLGGQFVGYTF.

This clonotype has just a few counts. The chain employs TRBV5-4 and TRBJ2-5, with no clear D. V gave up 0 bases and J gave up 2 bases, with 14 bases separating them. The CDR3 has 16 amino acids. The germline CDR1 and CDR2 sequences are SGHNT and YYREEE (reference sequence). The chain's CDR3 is CASSLAALPGQETQYF. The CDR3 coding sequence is TGTGCCAGCAGCTTGGCGGCACTTCCCGGGCAAGAGACCCAGTACTTC.

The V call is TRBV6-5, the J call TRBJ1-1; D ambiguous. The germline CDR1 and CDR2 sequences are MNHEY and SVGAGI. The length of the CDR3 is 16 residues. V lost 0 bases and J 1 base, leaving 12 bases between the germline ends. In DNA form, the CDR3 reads TGTGCCAGCAGTTACTCGGTGGTTTGGGCGAACACTGAAGCTTTCTTT. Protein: CASSYSVVWANTEAFF.

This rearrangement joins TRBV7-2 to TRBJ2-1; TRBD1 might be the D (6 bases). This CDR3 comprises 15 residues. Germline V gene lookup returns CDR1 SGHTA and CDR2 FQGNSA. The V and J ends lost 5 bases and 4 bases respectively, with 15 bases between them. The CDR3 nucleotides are TGTGCCAGCAGCCCAACCGACAGGAAATACAATGAGCAGTTCTTC. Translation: CASSPTDRKYNEQFF.

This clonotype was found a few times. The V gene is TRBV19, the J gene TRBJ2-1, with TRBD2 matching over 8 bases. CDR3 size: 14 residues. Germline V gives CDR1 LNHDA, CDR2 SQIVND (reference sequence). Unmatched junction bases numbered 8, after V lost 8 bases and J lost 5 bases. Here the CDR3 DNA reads TGTGCCAGTGTGGCGGGGGGCTTTAACAATGAGCAGTTCTTC. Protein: CASVAGGFNNEQFF.

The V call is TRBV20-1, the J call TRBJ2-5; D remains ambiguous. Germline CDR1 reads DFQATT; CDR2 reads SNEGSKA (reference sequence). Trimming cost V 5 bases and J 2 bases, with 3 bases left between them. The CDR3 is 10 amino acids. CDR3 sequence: CSAHQETQYF. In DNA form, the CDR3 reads TGCAGTGCTCATCAAGAGACCCAGTACTTC.

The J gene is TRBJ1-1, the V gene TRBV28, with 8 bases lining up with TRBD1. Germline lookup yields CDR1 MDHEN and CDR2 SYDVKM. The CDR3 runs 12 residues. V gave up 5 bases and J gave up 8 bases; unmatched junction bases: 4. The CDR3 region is CASSPGDREAFF. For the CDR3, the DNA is TGTGCCAGCAGTCCTGGGGACAGGGAAGCTTTCTTT.

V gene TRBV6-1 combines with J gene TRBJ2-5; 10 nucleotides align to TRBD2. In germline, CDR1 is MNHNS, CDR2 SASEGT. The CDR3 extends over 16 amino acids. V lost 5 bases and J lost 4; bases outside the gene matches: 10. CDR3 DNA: TGTGCCAGCAGTCGACTGGGACTAGCGAACGGAGAGACCCAGTACTTC. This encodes CASSRLGLANGETQYF.

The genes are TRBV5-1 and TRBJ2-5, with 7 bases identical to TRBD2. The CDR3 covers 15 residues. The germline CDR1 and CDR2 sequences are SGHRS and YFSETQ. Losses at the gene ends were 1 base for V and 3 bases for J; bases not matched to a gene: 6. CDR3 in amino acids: CASSLIGGGEETQYF. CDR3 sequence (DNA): TGCGCCAGCAGCTTGATAGGCGGGGGTGAAGAGACCCAGTACTTC. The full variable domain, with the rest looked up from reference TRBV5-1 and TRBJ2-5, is KAGVTQTPRYLIKTRGQQVTLSCSPISGHRSVSWYQQTPGQGLQFLFEYFSETQRNKGNFPGRFSGRQFSNSRSEMNVSTLELGDSALYLCASSLIGGGEETQYFGPGTRLLVL.

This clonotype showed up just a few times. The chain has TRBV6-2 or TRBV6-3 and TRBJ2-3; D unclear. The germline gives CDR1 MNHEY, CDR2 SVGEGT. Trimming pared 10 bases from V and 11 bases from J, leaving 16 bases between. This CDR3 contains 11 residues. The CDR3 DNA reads TGTGCCACCGGGTCTGGTACGGGGCAGTATTTT. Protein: CATGSGTGQYF.

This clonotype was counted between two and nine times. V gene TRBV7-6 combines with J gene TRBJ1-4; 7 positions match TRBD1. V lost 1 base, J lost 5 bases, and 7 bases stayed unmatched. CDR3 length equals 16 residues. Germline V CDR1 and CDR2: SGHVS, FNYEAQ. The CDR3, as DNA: TGTGCCAGCAGCTTAGAATCGGGGACAGAAAATGAAAAACTGTTTTTT. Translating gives CASSLESGTENEKLFF.

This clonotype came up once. The CDR3, as DNA: TGTGCCAGCAGCTGGAGCCCAAAGAACGAGCAGTACTTC. Amino acid sequence: CASSWSPKNEQYF. The chain is built from TRBV7-9 and TRBJ2-7; D call uncertain. V was pared by 4 bases and J by 5 bases, with 12 bases between. The CDR3 is 13 amino acids. Germline loops: CDR1 SEHNR, CDR2 FQNEAQ (reference sequence). Looking up the rest from reference TRBV7-9 and TRBJ2-7 gives the full variable domain: DTGVSQNPRHKITKRGQNVTFRCDPISEHNRLYWYRQTLGQGPEFLTYFQNEAQLEKSRLLSDRFSAERPKGSFSTLEIQRTEQGDSAMYLCASSWSPKNEQYFGPGTRLTVT.

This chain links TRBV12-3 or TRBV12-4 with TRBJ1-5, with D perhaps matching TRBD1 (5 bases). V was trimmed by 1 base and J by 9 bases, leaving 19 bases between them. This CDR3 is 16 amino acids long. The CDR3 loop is CASSLDFWGMGMPQHF. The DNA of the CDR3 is TGTGCCAGCAGTTTAGATTTCTGGGGCATGGGTATGCCCCAGCATTTT.

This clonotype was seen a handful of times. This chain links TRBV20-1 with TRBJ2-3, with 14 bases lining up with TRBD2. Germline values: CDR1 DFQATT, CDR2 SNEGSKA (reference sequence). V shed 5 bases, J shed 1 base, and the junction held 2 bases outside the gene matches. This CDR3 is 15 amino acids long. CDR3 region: CSASGLAGGTDTQYF. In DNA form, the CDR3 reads TGCAGTGCTTCGGGACTAGCGGGAGGCACAGATACGCAGTATTTT.

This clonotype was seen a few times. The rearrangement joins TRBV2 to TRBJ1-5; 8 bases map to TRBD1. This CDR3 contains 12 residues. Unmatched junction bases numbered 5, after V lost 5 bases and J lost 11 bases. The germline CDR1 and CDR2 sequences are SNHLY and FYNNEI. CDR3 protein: CASSMDRATQHF. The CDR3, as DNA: TGTGCCAGCAGTATGGACAGGGCGACCCAGCATTTT.

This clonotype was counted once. CDR3 sequence: CASSVDGGVQPQHF. The CDR3 region has the DNA TGTGCCAGCAGCGTAGATGGGGGGGTCCAGCCCCAGCATTTT. The V gene is TRBV7-4, the J gene TRBJ1-5; D might be TRBD1 (5 bases). The V gene lost 5 bases and the J gene lost 7 bases, with 15 bases spanning the gap. The CDR3 spans 14 residues. Germline CDR1 is SGHVT and CDR2 is SQSDAQ.

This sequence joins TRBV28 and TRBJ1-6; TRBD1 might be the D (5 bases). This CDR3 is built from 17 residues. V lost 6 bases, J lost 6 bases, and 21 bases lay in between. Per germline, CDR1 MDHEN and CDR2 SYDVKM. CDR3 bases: TGTGCCAGCAGACGGGGAGGGGTGGCAAGTGGTAATTCACCCCTCCACTTT. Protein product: CASRRGGVASGNSPLHF.

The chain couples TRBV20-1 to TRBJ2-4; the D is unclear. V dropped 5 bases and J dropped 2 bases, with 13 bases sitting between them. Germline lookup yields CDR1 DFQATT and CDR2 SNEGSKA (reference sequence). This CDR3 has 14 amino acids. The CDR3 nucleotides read TGCAGTGCTCCAAACCCCTTAACCAAAAACATTCAGTACTTC. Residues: CSAPNPLTKNIQYF.

The CDR3 DNA is TGTGCCAGCAGTTTTGGCGACAACAGCAATCAGCCCCAGCATTTT. Protein: CASSFGDNSNQPQHF. V is TRBV12-3 or TRBV12-4 and J is TRBJ1-5, with unresolved D. This CDR3 spans 15 amino acids. V shed 3 bases and J shed 1 base, with 10 bases lying between them.